The 7 T cell receptor beta chains reported below all come from one sample, sequenced in a study of blood T cell repertoires in COVID-19. Method: immunoSEQ multiplex PCR; TCRdb's copy keeps in-frame clones and lacks some. The table shows tens of thousands of clones, with approximately 89% occurring only once. The sequenced sample consisted of peripheral blood. The receptors were sampled from a human donor with active COVID-19. The donor label of this sample is uncertain.

This sequence joins TRBV7-3 and TRBJ1-1; D remains ambiguous. The V gene's germline CDR1 is SGHTA and CDR2 FQGTGA. The CDR3 sequence is 13 residues long. The germline V and J ends were trimmed by 5 bases and 0 bases, with 7 bases remaining between them. CDR3 region: CASSTQMNTEAFF. The CDR3 region has the DNA TGTGCCAGCAGCACACAGATGAACACTGAAGCTTTCTTT.

This chain connects TRBV6-4 to TRBJ2-2; D is possibly TRBD2 (5 bases). V lost 10 bases to trimming and J lost 7 bases, with 19 bases between them. Looked up from germline, CDR1 is MRHNA and CDR2 is SNTAGT. The CDR3 totals 14 residues. CDR3: CATGLNPSVGELFF. The CDR3 DNA follows: TGTGCCACCGGACTCAACCCCTCGGTCGGGGAGCTGTTTTTT.

CDR3 DNA sequence: TGTGCCAGCAGTTACGTGCGGAACTCCTACGAGCAGTACTTC. Its protein product is CASSYVRNSYEQYF. The chain has TRBV6-5 and TRBJ2-7; no clear D gene. V lost 2 bases, J lost 0 bases, and 8 bases lay in between. Per the germline V gene, CDR1 is MNHEY and CDR2 is SVGAGI. This CDR3 region has 14 residues.

V gene TRBV11-2 combines with J gene TRBJ1-6; D perhaps matches TRBD1 (6 bases). The CDR3 has 15 residues. V was pared by 1 base and J by 10 bases, with 14 bases between. Germline CDR1 reads SGHAT; CDR2 reads FQNNGV. CDR3 region: CASSLVGTGISPLHF. CDR3 in DNA: TGTGCCAGCAGCTTAGTAGGAACAGGGATCTCACCCCTCCACTTT.

This rearrangement joins TRBV18 to TRBJ1-5; 8 positions match TRBD1. The CDR3 sequence is 16 residues long. Trimming at V came to 4 bases and at J to 8 bases, leaving 13 bases not matched to a gene. Per germline, CDR1 KGHSH and CDR2 LQKENI. In DNA, the CDR3 is TGTGCCAGCTCACAAAACCCGCAGGGGGCTATTGAGCCCCAGCATTTT. Translation gives CASSQNPQGAIEPQHF.

V usage is TRBV6-2 or TRBV6-3 and J usage is TRBJ2-7; 7 bases match TRBD1. V was pared by 2 bases and J by 0 bases, with 7 bases of the junction left unmatched. CDR1 and CDR2 from the germline V gene are MNHEY and SVGEGT. CDR3 length equals 16 residues. The CDR3 loop reads CASSYPYNRGSYEQYF. DNA of the CDR3: TGTGCCAGCAGTTACCCTTACAACAGGGGCTCCTACGAGCAGTACTTC.

This chain joins TRBV28 and TRBJ1-1; D perhaps matches TRBD1 (5 bases). Germline V gene sequence: CDR1 MDHEN, CDR2 SYDVKM. The CDR3 totals 14 residues. Trimming took 4 bases from V and 5 from J, leaving 14 bases between them. The DNA for the CDR3 is TGTGCCAGCAGTTCCCCCGACAAGGGGACTGAAGCTTTCTTT. Translation gives CASSSPDKGTEAFF.